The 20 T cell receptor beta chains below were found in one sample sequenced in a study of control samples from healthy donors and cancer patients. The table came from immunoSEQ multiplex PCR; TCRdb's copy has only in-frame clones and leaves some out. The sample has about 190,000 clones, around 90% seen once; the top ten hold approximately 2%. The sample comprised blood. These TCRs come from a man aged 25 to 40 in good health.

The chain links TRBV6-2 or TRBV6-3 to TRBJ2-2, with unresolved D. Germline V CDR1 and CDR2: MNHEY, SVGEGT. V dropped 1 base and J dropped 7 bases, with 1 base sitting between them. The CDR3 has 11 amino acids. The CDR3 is CASSYFGELFF. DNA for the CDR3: TGTGCCAGCAGTTACTTCGGGGAGCTGTTTTTT.

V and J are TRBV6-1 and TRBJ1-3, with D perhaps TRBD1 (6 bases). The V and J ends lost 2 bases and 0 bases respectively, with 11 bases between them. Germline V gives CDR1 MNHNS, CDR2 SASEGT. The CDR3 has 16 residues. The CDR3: CASSEIQGRSGNTIYF. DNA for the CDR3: TGTGCCAGCAGTGAAATTCAGGGGCGCTCTGGAAACACCATATATTTT.

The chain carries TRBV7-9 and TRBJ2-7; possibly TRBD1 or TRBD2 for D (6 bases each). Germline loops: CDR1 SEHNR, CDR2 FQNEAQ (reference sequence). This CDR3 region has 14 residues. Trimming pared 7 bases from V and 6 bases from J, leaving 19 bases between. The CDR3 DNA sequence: TGTGCCAGCACCCTCGGGGACTTACAGGGCGAGCAGTACTTC. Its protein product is CASTLGDLQGEQYF.

The CDR3 reads CASSYRDKGSPLHF. CDR3 DNA: TGTGCCAGCAGTTACCGGGATAAAGGATCACCCCTCCACTTT. The chain uses TRBV6-5 and TRBJ1-6; D unresolved. The germline gives CDR1 MNHEY, CDR2 SVGAGI. The ends were cut back, 2 bases at V and 10 bases at J, with 12 bases in the middle. The CDR3 totals 14 residues.

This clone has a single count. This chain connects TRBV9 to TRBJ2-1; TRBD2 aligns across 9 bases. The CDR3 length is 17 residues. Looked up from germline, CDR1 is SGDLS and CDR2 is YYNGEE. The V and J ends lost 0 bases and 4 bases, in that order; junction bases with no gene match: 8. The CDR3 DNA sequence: TGTGCCAGCAGCGTAGAGGCTAGCGGGGTAGTATACAATGAGCAGTTCTTC. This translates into CASSVEASGVVYNEQFF. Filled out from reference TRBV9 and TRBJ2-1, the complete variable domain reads DSGVTQTPKHLITATGQRVTLRCSPRSGDLSVYWYQQSLDQGLQFLIQYYNGEERAKGNILERFSAQQFPDLHSELNLSSLELGDSALYFCASSVEASGVVYNEQFFGPGTRLTVL.

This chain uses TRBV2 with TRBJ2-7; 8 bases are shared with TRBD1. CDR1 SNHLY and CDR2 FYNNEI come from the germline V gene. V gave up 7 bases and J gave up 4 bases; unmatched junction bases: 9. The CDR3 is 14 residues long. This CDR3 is CASNMAGGSYEQYF. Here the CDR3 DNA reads TGTGCCAGCAATATGGCAGGGGGCTCGTACGAGCAGTACTTC.

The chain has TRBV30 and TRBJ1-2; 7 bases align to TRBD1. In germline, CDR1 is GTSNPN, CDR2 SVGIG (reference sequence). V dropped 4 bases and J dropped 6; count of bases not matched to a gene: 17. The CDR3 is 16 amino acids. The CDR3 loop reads CAWISHPTGEGNGYTF. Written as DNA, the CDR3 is TGTGCCTGGATATCACATCCTACAGGGGAAGGGAATGGCTACACCTTC.

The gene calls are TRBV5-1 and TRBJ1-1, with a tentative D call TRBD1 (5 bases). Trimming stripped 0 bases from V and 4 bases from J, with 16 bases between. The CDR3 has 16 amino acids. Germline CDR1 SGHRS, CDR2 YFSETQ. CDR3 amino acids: CASSLVGGSRVTEAFF. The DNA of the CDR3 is TGCGCCAGCAGCTTGGTTGGGGGTTCTAGGGTCACTGAAGCTTTCTTT.

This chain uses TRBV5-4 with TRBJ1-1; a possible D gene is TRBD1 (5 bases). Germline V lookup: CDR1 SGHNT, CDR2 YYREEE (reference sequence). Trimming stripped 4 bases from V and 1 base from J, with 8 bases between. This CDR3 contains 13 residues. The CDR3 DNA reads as TGTGCCAGCAGCACAGGACAGAACACTGAAGCTTTCTTT. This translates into CASSTGQNTEAFF. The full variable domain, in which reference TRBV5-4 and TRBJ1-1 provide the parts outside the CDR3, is ETGVTQSPTHLIKTRGQQVTLRCSSQSGHNTVSWYQQALGQGPQFIFQYYREEENGRGNFPPRFSGLQFPNYSSELNVNALELDDSALYLCASSTGQNTEAFFGQGTRLTVV.

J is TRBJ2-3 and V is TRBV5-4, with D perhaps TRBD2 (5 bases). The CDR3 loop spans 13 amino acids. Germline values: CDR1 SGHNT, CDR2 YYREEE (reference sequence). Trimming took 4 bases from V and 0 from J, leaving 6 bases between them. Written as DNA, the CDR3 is TGTGCCAGCAGCCGGACTAGCACAGATACGCAGTATTTT. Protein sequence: CASSRTSTDTQYF.

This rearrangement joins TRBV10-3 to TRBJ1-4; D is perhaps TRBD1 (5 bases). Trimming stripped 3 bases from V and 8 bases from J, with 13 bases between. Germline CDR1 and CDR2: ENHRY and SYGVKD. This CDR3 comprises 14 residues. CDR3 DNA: TGTGCCATCAGTGACGACCAGGGAGGGGAAAAACTGTTTTTT. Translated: CAISDDQGGEKLFF.

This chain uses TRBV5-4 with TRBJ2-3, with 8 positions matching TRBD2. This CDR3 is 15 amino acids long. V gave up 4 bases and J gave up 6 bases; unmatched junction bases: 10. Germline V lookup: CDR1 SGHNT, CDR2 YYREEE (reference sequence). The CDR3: CASSLPGGGRDTQYF. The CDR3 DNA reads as TGTGCCAGCAGCCTACCGGGGGGGGGCAGGGATACGCAGTATTTT.

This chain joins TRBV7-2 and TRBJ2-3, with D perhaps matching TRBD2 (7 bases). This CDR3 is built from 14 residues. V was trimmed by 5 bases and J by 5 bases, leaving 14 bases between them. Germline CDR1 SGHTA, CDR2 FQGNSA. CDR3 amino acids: CASSQGTTRDTQYF. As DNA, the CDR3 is TGTGCCAGCAGCCAGGGGACTACCCGAGATACGCAGTATTTT. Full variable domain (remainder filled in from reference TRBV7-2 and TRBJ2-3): GAGVSQSPSNKVTEKGKDVELRCDPISGHTALYWYRQSLGQGLEFLIYFQGNSAPDKSGLPSDRFSAERTGGSVSTLTIQRTQQEDSAVYLCASSQGTTRDTQYFGPGTRLTVL.

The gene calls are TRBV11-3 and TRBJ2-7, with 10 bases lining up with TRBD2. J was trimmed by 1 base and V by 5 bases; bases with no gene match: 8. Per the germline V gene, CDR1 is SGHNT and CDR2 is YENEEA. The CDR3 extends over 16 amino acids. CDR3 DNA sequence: TGTGCCAGCAGCGCCAGCGGGGGGGCAAGATCCTACGAGCAGTACTTC. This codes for CASSASGGARSYEQYF. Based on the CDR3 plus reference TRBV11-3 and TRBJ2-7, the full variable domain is EAGVVQSPRYKIIEKKQPVAFWCNPISGHNTLYWYLQNLGQGPELLIRYENEEAVDDSQLPKDRFSAERLKGVDSTLKIQPAELGDSAVYLCASSASGGARSYEQYFGPGTRLTVT.

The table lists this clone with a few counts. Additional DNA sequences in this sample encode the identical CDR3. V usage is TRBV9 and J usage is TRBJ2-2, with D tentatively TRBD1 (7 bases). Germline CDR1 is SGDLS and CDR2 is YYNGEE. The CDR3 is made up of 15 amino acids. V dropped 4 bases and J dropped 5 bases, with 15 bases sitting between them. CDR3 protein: CASSTSGGRTGELFF. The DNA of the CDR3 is TGTGCCAGCAGCACGTCAGGGGGGCGGACCGGGGAGCTGTTTTTT.

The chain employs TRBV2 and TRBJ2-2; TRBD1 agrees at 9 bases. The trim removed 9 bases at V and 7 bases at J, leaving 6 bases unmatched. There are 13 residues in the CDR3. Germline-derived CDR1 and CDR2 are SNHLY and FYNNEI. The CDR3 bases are TGTGCCAGTTCGGGACAGGGAATCGGGGAGCTGTTTTTT. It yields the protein CASSGQGIGELFF.

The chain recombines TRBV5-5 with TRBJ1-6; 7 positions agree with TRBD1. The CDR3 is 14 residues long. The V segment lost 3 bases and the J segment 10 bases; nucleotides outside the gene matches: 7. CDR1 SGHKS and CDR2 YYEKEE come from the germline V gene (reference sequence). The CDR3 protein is CASSSDRVRSPLHF. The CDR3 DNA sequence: TGTGCCAGCAGCTCCGACAGGGTCCGGTCACCCCTCCACTTT.

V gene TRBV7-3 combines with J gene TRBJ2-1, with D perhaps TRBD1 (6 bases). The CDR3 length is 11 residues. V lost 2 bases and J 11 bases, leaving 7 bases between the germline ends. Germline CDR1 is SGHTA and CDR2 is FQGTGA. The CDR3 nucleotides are TGTGCCAGCAGCTTAGGGACACAGCAGTTCTTC. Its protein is CASSLGTQQFF.

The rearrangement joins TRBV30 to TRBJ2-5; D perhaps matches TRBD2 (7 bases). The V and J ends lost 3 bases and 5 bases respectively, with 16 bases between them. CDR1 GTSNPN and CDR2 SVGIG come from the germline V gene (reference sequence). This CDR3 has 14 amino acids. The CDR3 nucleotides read TGTGCCTGGAGAGTTCAGGGAGGGGGGGAGACCCAGTACTTC. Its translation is CAWRVQGGGETQYF. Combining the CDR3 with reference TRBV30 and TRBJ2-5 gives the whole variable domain SQTIHQWPATLVQPVGSPLSLECTVEGTSNPNLYWYRQAAGRGLQLLFYSVGIGQISSEVPQNLSASRPQDRQFILSSKKLLLSDSGFYLCAWRVQGGGETQYFGPGTRLLVL.

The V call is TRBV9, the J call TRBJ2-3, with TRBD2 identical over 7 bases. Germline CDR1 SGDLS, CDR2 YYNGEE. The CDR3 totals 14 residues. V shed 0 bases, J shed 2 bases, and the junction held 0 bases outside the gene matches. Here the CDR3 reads CASSVGLATDTQYF. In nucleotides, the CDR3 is TGTGCCAGCAGCGTAGGACTAGCCACAGATACGCAGTATTTT.